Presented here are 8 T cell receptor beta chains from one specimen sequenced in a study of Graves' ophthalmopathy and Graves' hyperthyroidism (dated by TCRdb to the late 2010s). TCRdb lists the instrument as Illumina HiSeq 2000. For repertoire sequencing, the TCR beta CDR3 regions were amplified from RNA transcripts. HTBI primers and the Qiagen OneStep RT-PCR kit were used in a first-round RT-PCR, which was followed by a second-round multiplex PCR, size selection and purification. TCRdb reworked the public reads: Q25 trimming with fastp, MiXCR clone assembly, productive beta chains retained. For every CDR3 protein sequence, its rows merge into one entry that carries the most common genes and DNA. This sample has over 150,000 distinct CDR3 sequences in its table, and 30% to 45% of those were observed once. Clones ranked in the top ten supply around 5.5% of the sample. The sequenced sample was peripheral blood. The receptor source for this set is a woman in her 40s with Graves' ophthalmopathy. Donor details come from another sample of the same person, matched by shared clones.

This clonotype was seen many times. The CDR3 nucleotides read TGTGCCAGCAGTTTAGATCCCCGTAGGAACACTGAAGCTTTCTTT. Protein: CASSLDPRRNTEAFF. V usage is TRBV28 and J usage is TRBJ1-1; D is unclear. V was trimmed by 2 bases and J by 1 base, leaving 11 bases between them. The CDR3 totals 15 residues. Germline V gene lookup returns CDR1 MDHEN and CDR2 SYDVKM.

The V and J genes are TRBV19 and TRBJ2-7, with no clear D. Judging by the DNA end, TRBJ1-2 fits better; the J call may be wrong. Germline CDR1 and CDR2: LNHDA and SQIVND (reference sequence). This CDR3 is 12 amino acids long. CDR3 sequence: CASTTRALGYTF. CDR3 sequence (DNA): TGTGCCAGTACCACTAGGGCCCTCGGCTACACCTTC.

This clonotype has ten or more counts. DNA for the CDR3: TGTGCCAGCTCACTAGAGGACATCTCCTACGAGCAGTACTTC. The encoded protein is CASSLEDISYEQYF. V and J are TRBV18 and TRBJ2-7; weak D call: TRBD1 (5 bases). The V end was cut by 4 bases, the J end by 0 bases, with 10 bases between. The germline CDR1 and CDR2 sequences are KGHSH and LQKENI. The CDR3 is made up of 14 amino acids.

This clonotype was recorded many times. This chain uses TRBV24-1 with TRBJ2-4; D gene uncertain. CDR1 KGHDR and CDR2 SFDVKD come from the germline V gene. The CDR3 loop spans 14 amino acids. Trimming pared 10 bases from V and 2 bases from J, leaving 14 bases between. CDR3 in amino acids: CATRPEKTKNIQYF. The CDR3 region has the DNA TGTGCCACAAGACCTGAAAAAACCAAAAACATTCAGTACTTC.

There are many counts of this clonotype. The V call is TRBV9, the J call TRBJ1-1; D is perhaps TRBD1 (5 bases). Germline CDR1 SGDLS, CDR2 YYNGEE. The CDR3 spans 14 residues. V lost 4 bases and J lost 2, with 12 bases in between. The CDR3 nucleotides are TGTGCCAGCAGCATTGGGGGGGGAAACACTGAAGCTTTCTTT. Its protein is CASSIGGGNTEAFF.

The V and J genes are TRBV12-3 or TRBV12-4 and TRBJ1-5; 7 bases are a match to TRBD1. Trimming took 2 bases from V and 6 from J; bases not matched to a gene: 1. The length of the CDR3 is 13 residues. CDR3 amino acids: CASSLQGGQPQHF. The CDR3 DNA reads TGTGCCAGCAGTTTACAGGGGGGTCAGCCCCAGCATTTT.

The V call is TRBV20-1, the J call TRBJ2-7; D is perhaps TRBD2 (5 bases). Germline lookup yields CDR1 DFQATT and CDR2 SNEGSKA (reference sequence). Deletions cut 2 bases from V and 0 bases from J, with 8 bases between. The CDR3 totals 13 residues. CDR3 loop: CSARTRSSYEQYF. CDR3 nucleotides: TGCAGTGCTAGAACTAGGAGCTCCTACGAGCAGTACTTC.

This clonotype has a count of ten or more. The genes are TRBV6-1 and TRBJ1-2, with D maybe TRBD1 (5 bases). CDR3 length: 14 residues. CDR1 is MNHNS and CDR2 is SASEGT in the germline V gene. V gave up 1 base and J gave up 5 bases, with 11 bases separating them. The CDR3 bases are TGTGCCAGCAGTGAAGACGGGACCTTTTATGGCTACACCTTC. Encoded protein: CASSEDGTFYGYTF.